This T cell receptor (beta chain) was captured by sequencing in a study of blood T cells in healthy people across ages. A sample-barcoded 5' primer and a J-beta primer mix were used in a second PCR of roughly 7 to 12 cycles. All samples yielded 2.5 million or more CDR3-containing paired-end reads. TCRdb analysed the 5' RACE reads with MiXCR anew, one entry per CDR3 protein. The sample holds 800,000 to 900,000 distinct CDR3 sequences, 62% seen once. The CDR3 sequence is 14 residues long. V gave up 3 bases and J gave up 3 bases; unmatched junction bases: 3. Germline CDR1 is SGHRS and CDR2 is YFSETQ. General observations from the study: Relative to aged donors, long-lived donors carried more naive CD4+ cells and displayed higher diversity.

As regards this clonotype: Its cognate antigen is unknown.

Sequencing was performed on blood. The chain recombines TRBV5-1 with TRBJ2-3; 8 bases are shared with TRBD1. This receptor was identified in a man aged 25 to 40 in good health. CDR3 DNA: TGCGCCAGCAGCTGGACAGGGAGGACAGATACGCAGTATTTT. Translation: CASSWTGRTDTQYF.